This T cell receptor (beta chain) was captured in a study of T cell clonality in common variable immunodeficiency (dated by TCRdb to between 2014 and 2017). The paper's findings and limits, for the study overall: Fewer deletions and N-nucleotide insertions were reportedly observed in CVID TCRbeta sequences, and highly modified clones with 13 or more V deletions were reportedly absent from CVID TCRbeta sequences. Patient heterogeneity within the CVID cohort put limits on correlating repertoire features with clinical complications. It was noted by the authors that sequencing of the repertoires of T cell subpopulations would be needed to clarify the cause of the increased clonality in CVID. CVID subjects shared fewer TCRbeta clones with each other than healthy controls did (p < 0.0001). TCRbeta clonality was higher in CVID subjects than in healthy controls (t-test p = 0.018), and the increase was most characteristic of about a third of subjects. Despite equal DNA input, controls averaged around 82,000 unique sequences per sample versus about 30,000 in CVID samples.

The CDR3 runs 15 amino acids, cysteine and phenylalanine included. Part of the CDR3 DNA is given, 36 bases translated from base 1. For CDR1 and CDR2, the germline V gene lists SGHDT and YYEEEE. For sequencing input, CVID and control samples contributed equivalent amounts of genomic DNA. For every sample, a 60 bp segment covering the rearranged TCRbeta CDR3 region was amplified and then sequenced. The immunoSEQ assay, a bias-corrected multiplex PCR combined with high-throughput sequencing, was used to amplify TCRbeta. The source study handled its data this way. Every unique nucleotide sequence counted as a clone and was annotated with V, D and J genes, copy number and frequency. Sequences were labeled productive if in frame, and non-productive if out of frame or containing stop codons. As previously described, clonality was calculated on the basis of Shannon's entropy. Mean CDR3 Kyte-Doolittle hydropathy was derived from the predicted amino acid sequences of productive clones. The R hclust function was used to hierarchically cluster scaled V gene usage with Manhattan distance and complete linkage. Sharing of clones by CDR3 amino acid sequence was evaluated by resampling 12 repertoires per group over 100 rounds. The repertoires were searched for around 65 published EBV-specific and 245 published CMV-specific TCRbeta sequences. A couple of CVID samples yielding fewer than 10,000 sequences were excluded from analysis, leaving approximately 40 CVID repertoires. TCRdb stores this immuneACCESS table with in-frame sequences only. Part of the clones is absent; in the studies checked, under half of the shortfall reflects unresolved V genes, and no reason is known for the rest. That table supplies the V and J calls and clone size; D and trimming were determined from the DNA. The table gives tens of thousands of clones for this sample, with none occurring only once. The ten largest clones capture around 0.8% of the sample.

Predominantly Caucasian heritage was noted among both the CVID patients and the healthy controls. From each donor, roughly 5 to 8.5 ml of heparinized peripheral whole blood was collected. Genomic DNA from adults with common variable immune deficiency (CVID) and from healthy adult controls was used for sequencing of TCRbeta CDR3 repertoires. A total of about 22 healthy adult volunteers (approximately 12 female and around 10 male; age range roughly 23 to 70 years, mean age around 31) were included in the control group. Diluted blood was density-centrifuged over Hypaque 1077 or Ficoll-Paque to isolate peripheral blood mononuclear cells. Genomic DNA was extracted from unsorted mononuclear cells by Qiagen column purification or by a centrifugation-based method. This clone was seen a few times. Its recognized antigen is unknown. Sequence at one end of the junction differs from germline and may be a read error. The read ends 3 residues before the CDR3 terminus; that terminus is restored from the germline J gene. This specimen includes other DNA sequences encoding the same CDR3.

This chain is built from TRBV5-6 and TRBJ2-1, and 13 junction bases match TRBD2. The source of this sequence is a person aged 18-70 years in good health. Sequenced sample: peripheral blood mononuclear cells. The sequenced part of the CDR3 DNA is TGCGCCAGCAGCACCTGGACTAGCGGGAGCCATGAG. It is translated as CASSTWTSGSHE. The whole CDR3 protein reads CASSTWTSGSHEQFF.